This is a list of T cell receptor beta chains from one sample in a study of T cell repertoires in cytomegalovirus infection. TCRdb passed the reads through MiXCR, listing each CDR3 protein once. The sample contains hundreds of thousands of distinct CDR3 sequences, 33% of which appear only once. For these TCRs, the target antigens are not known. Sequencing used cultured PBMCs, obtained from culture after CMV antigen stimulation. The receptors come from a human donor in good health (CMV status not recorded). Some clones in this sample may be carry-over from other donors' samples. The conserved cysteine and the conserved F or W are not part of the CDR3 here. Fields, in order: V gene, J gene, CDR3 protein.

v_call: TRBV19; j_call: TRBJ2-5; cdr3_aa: ASSMTQLASGETQY
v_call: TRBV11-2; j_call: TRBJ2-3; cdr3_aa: ASSLGALGSDTQY
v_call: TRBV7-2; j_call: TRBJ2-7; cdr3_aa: ASSLGGAGGRYEQY
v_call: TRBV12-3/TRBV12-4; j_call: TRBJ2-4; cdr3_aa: ASTPQAGTKNIQY
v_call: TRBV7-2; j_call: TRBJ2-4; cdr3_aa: ASSALAGGEFLAKNIQY
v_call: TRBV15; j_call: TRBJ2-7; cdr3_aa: ATSRGGGSGPTYEQY
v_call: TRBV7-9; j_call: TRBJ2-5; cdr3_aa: ASSSVRDTQETQY
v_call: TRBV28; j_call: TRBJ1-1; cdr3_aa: ASTRYLRMENTEAF
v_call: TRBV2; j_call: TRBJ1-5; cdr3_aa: ASSSGERNQPQH
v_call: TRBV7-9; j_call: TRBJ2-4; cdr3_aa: ASSLESAGSAKNIQY
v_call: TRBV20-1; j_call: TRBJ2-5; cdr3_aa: SATLTKGKETQY
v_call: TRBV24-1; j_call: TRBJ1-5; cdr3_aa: ATSGGERNQPQH
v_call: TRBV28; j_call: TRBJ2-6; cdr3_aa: ASSSPGHGSTGANVLT
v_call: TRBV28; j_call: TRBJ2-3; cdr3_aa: ASSNPRGYTDTQY
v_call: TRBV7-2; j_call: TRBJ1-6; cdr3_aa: ASSLSGTPGDSPLH
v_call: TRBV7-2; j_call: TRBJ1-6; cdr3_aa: ASSLFGNSPLH
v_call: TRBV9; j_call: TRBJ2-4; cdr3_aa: ASSGYGTSRKNIQY
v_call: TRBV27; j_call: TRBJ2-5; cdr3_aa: ASSLAGLTFETQY
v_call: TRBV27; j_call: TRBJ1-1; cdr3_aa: ASSLYWREKTEAF
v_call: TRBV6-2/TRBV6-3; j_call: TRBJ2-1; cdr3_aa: ASSYSSREGPTEQF
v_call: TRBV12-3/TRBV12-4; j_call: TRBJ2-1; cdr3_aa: ASSSFVAYNEQF